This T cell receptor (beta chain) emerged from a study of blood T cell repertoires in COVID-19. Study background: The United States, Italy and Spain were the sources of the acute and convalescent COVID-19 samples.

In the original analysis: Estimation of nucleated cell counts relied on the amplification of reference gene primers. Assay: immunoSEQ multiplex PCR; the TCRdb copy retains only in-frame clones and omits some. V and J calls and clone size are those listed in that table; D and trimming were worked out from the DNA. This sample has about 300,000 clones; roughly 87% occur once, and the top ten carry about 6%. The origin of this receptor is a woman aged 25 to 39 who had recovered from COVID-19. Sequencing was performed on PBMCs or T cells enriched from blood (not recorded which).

CDR3: CASGGTRDRDGYTF. The CDR3 bases are TGCGCCAGCGGGGGCACCCGGGACAGGGATGGCTACACCTTC. This chain connects TRBV5-1 to TRBJ1-2, with 9 nucleotides matching TRBD1. The CDR3 is 14 residues long. Germline CDR1 SGHRS, CDR2 YFSETQ. The V and J ends lost 7 bases and 6 bases, in that order; junction bases with no gene match: 10.